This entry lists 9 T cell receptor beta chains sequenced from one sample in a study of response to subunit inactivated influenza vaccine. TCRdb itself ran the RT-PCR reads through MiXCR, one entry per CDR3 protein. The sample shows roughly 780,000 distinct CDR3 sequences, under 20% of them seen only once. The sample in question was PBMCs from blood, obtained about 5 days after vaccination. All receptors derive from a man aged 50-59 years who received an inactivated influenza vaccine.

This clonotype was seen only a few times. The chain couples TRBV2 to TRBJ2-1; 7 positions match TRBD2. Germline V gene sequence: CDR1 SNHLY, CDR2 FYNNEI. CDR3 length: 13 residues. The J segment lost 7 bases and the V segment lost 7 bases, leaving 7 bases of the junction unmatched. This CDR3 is CASINGRRNEQFF. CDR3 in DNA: TGTGCCAGCATTAACGGGAGGAGAAATGAGCAGTTCTTC.

The CDR3 DNA reads TGCAGTGCTTTGGACGGCCAAGGAGAGACCCAGTACTTC. It yields the protein CSALDGQGETQYF. The chain carries TRBV20-1 and TRBJ2-5; D is ambiguous. The V end lost 5 bases, the J end lost 4 bases, and 14 bases lay between the germline ends. The CDR3 runs 13 residues. The germline gives CDR1 DFQATT, CDR2 SNEGSKA (reference sequence).

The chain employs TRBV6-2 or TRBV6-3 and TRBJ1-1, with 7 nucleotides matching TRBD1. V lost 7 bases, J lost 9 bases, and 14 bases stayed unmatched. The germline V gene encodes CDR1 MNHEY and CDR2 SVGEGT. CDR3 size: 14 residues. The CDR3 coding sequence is TGTGCCAGCAACAAGGGACAGTTGCTTTACCAAGCTTTCTTT. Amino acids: CASNKGQLLYQAFF.

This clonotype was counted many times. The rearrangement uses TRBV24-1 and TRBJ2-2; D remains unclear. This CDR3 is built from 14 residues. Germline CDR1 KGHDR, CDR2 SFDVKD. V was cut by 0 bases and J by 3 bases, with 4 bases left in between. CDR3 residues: CATSDLFDTGELFF. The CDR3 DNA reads TGTGCCACCAGTGATTTGTTCGACACCGGGGAGCTGTTTTTT.

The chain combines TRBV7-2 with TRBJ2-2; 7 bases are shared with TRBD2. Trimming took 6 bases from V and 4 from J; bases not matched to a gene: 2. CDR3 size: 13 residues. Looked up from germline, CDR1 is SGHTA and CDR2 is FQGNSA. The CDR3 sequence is CASRRGSTGELFF. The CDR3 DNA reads TGTGCCAGCAGGCGGGGGAGCACCGGGGAGCTGTTTTTT.

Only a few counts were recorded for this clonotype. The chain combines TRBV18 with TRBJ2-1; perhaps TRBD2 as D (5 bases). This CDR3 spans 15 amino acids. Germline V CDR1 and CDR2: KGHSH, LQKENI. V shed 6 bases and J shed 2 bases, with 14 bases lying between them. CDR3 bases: TGTGCCAGCTCGGAGGCCCCCGCGACCTACAATGAGCAGTTCTTC. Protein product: CASSEAPATYNEQFF.

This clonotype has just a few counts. The CDR3, as DNA: TGTGCCAGCAGCCTGACTAGCGGGAACCGCTACAATGAGCAGTTCTTC. Translated, it gives CASSLTSGNRYNEQFF. The chain links TRBV5-6 to TRBJ2-1, with 11 bases aligning to TRBD2. J was trimmed by 3 bases and V by 4 bases; bases with no gene match: 6. Germline V gene sequence: CDR1 SGHDT, CDR2 YYEEEE. The CDR3 loop spans 16 amino acids.

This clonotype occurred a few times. DNA for the CDR3: TGTGCCAGCAGTTCCCCCCGCACCCGCTCGAAGCAGTACTTC. Amino acid sequence: CASSSPRTRSKQYF. The chain joins TRBV28 to TRBJ2-7; D is undetermined. CDR1 MDHEN and CDR2 SYDVKM come from the germline V gene. CDR3 length: 14 amino acids. V was clipped by 4 bases and J by 8 bases, with 18 bases between them.

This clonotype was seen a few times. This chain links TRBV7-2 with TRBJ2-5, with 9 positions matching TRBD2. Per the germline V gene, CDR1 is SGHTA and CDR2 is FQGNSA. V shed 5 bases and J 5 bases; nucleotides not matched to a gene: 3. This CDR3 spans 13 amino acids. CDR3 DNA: TGTGCCAGCAGCGGGACTAGCTTGGAGACCCAGTACTTC. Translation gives CASSGTSLETQYF.